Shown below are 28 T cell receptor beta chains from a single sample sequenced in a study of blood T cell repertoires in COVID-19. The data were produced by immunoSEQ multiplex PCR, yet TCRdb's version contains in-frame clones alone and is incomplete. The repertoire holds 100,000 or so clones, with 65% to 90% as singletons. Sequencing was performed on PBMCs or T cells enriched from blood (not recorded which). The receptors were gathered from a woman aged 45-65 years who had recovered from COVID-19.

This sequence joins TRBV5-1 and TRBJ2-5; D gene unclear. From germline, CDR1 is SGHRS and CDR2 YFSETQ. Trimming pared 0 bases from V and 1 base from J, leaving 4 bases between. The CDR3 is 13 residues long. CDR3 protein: CASSLGAQETQYF. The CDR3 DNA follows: TGCGCCAGCAGCTTGGGGGCCCAAGAGACCCAGTACTTC.

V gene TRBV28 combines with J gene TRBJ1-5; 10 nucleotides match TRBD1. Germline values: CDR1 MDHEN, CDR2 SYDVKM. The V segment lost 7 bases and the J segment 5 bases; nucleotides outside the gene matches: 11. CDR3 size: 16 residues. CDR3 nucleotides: TGTGCCAGCACCGTACTCGACAGGGGGCAATATCAGCCCCAGCATTTT. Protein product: CASTVLDRGQYQPQHF.

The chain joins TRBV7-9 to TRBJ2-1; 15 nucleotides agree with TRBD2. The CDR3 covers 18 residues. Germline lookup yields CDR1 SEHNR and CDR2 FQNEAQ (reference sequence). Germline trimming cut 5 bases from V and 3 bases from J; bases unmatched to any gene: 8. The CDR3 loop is CASSRGTSGGSFYNEQFF. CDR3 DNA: TGTGCCAGCAGCCGAGGGACTAGCGGGGGGAGTTTCTACAATGAGCAGTTCTTC.

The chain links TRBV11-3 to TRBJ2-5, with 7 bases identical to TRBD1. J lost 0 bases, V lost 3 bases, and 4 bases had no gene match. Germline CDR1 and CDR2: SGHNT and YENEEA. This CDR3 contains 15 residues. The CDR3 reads CASSLGQTHQETQYF. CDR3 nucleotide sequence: TGTGCCAGCAGCTTGGGACAGACCCACCAAGAGACCCAGTACTTC.

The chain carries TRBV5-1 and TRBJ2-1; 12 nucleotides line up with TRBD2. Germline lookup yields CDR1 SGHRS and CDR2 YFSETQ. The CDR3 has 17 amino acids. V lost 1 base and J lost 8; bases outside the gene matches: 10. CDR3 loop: CASSLLTSGGTTDEQFF. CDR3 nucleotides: TGCGCCAGCAGCTTGCTGACTAGCGGGGGAACTACGGATGAGCAGTTCTTC.

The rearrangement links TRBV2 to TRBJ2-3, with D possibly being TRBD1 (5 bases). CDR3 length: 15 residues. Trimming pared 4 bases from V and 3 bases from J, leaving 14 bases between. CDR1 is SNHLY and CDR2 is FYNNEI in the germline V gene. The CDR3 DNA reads TGTGCCAGCAGTGTTCAGGGCATCACGACAGATACGCAGTATTTT. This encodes CASSVQGITTDTQYF.

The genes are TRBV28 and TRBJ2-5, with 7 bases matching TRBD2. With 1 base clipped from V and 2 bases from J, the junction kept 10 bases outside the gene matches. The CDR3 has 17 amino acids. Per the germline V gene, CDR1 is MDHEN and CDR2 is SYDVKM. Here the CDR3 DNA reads TGTGCCAGCAGTTTATTACCAGCGGGGCTGGAGCAAGAGACCCAGTACTTC. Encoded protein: CASSLLPAGLEQETQYF. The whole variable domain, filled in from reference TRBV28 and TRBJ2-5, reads DVKVTQSSRYLVKRTGEKVFLECVQDMDHENMFWYRQDPGLGLRLIYFSYDVKMKEKGDIPEGYSVSREKKERFSLILESASTNQTSMYLCASSLLPAGLEQETQYFGPGTRLLVL.

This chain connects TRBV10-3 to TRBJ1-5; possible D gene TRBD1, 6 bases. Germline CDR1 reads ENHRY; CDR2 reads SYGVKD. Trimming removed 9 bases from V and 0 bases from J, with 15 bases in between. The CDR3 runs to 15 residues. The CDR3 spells CAIRGSDYSNQPQHF. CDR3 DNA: TGTGCCATAAGGGGGAGTGATTATAGCAATCAGCCCCAGCATTTT.

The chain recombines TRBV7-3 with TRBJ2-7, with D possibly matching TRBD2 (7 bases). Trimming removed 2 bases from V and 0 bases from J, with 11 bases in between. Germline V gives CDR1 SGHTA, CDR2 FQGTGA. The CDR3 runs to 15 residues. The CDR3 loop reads CASSLGAGASYEQYF. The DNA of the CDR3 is TGTGCCAGCAGCTTAGGGGCGGGGGCCTCCTACGAGCAGTACTTC.

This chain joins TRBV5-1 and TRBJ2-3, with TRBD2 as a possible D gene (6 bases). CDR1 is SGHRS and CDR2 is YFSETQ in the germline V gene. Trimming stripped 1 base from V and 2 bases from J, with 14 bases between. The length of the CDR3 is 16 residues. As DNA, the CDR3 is TGCGCCAGCAGCTTGTTCTCGTCGGGAGCCACAGATACGCAGTATTTT. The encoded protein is CASSLFSSGATDTQYF.

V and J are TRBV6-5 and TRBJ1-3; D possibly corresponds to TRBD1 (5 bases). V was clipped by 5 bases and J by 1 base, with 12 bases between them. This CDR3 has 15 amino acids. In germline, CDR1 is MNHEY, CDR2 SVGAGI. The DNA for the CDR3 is TGTGCCAGCAGTCTCGAGGGACTATCTGGAAACACCATATATTTT. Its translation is CASSLEGLSGNTIYF.

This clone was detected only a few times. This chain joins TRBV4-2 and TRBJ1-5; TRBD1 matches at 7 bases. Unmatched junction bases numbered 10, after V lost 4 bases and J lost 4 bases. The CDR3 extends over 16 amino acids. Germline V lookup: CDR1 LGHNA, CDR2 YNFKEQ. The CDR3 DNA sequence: TGTGCCAGCAGCCCCAGTGGAGGGGGCAGAAATCAGCCCCAGCATTTT. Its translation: CASSPSGGGRNQPQHF.

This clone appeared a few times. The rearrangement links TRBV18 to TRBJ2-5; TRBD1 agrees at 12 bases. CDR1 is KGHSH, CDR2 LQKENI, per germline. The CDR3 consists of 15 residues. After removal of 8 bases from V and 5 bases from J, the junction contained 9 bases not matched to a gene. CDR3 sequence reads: CASQKGQGARETQYF. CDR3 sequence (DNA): TGTGCCAGCCAGAAGGGACAGGGGGCACGGGAGACCCAGTACTTC.

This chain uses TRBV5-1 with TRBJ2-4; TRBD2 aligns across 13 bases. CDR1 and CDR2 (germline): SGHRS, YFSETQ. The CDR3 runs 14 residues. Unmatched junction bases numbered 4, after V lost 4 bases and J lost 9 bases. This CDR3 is CASSGTSGEGIQYF. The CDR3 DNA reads TGCGCCAGCAGCGGGACTAGCGGGGAGGGCATTCAGTACTTC.

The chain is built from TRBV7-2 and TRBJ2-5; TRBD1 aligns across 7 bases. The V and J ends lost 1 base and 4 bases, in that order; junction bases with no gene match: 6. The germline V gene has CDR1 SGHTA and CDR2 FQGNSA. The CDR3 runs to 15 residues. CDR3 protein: CASSLVTGAGETQYF. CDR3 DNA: TGTGCCAGCAGCTTAGTCACAGGGGCAGGAGAGACCCAGTACTTC.

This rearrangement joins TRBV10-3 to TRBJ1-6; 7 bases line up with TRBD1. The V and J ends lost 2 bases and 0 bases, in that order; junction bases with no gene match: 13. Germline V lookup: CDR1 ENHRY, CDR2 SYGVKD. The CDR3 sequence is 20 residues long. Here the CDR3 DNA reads TGTGCCATCAGTGAGCTTATCCGACAGGGTGGGAGCTCCTATAATTCACCCCTCCACTTT. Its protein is CAISELIRQGGSSYNSPLHF.

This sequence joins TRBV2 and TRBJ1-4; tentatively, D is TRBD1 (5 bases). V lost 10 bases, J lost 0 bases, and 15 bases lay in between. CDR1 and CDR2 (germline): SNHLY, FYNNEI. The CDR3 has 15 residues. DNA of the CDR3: TGTGCCACTGACCGCCCGGGGGCAACTAATGAAAAACTGTTTTTT. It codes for CATDRPGATNEKLFF.

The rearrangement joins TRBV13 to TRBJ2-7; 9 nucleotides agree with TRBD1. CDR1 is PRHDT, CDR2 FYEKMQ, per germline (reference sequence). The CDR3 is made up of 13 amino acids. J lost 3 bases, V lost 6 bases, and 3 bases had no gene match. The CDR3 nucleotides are TGTGCCAGCAGTACAGGGGGCTTCTACGAGCAGTACTTC. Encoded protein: CASSTGGFYEQYF.

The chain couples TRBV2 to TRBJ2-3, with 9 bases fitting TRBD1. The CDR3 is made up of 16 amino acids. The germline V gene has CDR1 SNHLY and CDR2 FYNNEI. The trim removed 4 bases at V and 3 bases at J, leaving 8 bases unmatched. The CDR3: CASSAQGALLTDTQYF. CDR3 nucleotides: TGTGCCAGCAGTGCACAGGGGGCGTTATTGACAGATACGCAGTATTTT.

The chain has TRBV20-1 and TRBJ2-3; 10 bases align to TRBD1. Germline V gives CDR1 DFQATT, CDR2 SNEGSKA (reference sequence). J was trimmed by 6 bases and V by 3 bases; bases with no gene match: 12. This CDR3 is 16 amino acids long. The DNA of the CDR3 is TGCAGTGCTAGTTTCCGGGACAGGGGACTGATCGATACGCAGTATTTT. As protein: CSASFRDRGLIDTQYF.

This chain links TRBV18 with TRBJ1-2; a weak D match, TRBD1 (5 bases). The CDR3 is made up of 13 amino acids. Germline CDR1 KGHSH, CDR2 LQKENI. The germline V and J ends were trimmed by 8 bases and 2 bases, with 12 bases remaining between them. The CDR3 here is CASGDRENYGYTF. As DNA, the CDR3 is TGTGCCAGCGGTGACAGAGAAAACTATGGCTACACCTTC.

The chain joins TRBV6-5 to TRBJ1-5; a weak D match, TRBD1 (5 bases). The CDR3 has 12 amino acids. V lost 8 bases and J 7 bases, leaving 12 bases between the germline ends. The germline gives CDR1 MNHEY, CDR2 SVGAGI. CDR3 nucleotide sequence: TGTGCCAGCCGGGAGGGGAACCAGCCCCAGCATTTT. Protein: CASREGNQPQHF.

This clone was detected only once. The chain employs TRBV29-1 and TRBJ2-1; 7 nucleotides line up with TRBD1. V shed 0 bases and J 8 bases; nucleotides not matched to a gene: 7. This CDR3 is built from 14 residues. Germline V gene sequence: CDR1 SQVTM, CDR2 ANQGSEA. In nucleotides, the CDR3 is TGCAGCGTTGAAGAGGGCTCAGACAGGGATGAGCAGTTCTTC. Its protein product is CSVEEGSDRDEQFF.

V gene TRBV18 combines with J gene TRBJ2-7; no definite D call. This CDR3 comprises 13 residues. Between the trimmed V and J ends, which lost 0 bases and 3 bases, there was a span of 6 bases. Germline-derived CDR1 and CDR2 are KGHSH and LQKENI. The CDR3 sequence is CASSPPAGYEQYF. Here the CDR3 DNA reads TGTGCCAGCTCACCACCGGCAGGCTACGAGCAGTACTTC. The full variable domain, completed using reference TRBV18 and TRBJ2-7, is NAGVMQNPRHLVRRRGQEARLRCSPMKGHSHVYWYRQLPEEGLKFMVYLQKENIIDESGMPKERFSAEFPKEGPSILRIQQVVRGDSAAYFCASSPPAGYEQYFGPGTRLTVT.

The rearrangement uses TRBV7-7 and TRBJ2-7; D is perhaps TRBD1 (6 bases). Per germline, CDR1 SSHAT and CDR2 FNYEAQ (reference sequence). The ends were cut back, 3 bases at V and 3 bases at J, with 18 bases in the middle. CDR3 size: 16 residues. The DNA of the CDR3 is TGTGCCAGCAGCTTCTGCCGTGCCAGGGGAGTCTACGAGCAGTACTTC. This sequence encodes CASSFCRARGVYEQYF.

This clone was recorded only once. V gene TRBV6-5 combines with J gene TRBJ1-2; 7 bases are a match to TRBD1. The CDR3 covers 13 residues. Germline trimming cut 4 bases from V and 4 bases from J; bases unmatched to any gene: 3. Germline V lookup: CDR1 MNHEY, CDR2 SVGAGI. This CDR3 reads CASSSGQSYGYTF. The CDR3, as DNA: TGTGCCAGCAGTTCGGGACAGTCCTATGGCTACACCTTC.

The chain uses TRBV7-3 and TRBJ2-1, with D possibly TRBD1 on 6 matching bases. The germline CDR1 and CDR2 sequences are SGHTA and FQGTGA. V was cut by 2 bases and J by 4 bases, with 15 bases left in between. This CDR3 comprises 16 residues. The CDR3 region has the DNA TGTGCCAGCAGCTTACAACCCGGGACATCATACAATGAGCAGTTCTTC. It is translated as CASSLQPGTSYNEQFF. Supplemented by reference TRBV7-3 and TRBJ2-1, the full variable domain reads GAGVSQTPSNKVTEKGKYVELRCDPISGHTALYWYRQSLGQGPEFLIYFQGTGAADDSGLPNDRFFAVRPEGSVSTLKIQRTERGDSAVYLCASSLQPGTSYNEQFFGPGTRLTVL.

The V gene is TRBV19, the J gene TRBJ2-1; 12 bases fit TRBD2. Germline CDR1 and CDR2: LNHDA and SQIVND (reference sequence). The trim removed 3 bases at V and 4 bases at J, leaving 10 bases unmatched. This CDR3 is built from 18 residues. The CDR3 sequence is CASSIQSVGLAGYNEQFF. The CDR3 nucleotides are TGTGCCAGTAGTATTCAAAGTGTCGGACTAGCGGGGTACAATGAGCAGTTCTTC.